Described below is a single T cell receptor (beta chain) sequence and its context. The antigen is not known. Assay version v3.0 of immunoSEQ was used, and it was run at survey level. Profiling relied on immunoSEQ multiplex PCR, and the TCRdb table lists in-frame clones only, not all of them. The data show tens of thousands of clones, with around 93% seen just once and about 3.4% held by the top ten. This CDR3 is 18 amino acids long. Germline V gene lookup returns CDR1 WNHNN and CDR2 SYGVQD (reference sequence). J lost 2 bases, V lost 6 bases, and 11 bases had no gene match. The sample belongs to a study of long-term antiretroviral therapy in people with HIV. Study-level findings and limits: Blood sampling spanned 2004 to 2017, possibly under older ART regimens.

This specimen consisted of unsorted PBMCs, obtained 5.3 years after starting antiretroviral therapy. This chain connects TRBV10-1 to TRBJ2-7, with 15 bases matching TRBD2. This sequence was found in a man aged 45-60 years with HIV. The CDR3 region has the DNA TGCGCCAGCAGCTCCGGGACTAGCGGGGGGCCGAGGGCCTACGAGCAGTACTTC. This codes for CASSSGTSGGPRAYEQYF.